This TCR beta chain was sequenced for a study of post-analysis software for immune sequencing data. Study-level points and caveats: The five TRBV segments detected at higher frequency in patients than in controls included TRBV5-6, TRBV5-1 and TRBV20-1.

To note about this clonotype: Antigen specificity is unknown.

Prepared TCR beta cDNA libraries contained unique molecular identifiers. TCRdb analysed the PCR reads with MiXCR anew, one entry per CDR3 protein. The sample has 350,000 to 450,000 distinct CDR3 sequences; roughly 35% are singletons. With 6 bases removed from V and 6 bases from J, the gap between germline ends came to 15 bases. This CDR3 comprises 13 residues. Germline loops: CDR1 SNHLY, CDR2 FYNNEI. The chain carries TRBV2 and TRBJ2-7; D ambiguous. The sample was blood. The sequence was collected from a girl between 10 and 17 years old with multiple sclerosis. The CDR3: CASRGSSGSEQYF. Here the CDR3 DNA reads TGTGCCAGCAGGGGATCTTCGGGCTCCGAGCAGTACTTC.